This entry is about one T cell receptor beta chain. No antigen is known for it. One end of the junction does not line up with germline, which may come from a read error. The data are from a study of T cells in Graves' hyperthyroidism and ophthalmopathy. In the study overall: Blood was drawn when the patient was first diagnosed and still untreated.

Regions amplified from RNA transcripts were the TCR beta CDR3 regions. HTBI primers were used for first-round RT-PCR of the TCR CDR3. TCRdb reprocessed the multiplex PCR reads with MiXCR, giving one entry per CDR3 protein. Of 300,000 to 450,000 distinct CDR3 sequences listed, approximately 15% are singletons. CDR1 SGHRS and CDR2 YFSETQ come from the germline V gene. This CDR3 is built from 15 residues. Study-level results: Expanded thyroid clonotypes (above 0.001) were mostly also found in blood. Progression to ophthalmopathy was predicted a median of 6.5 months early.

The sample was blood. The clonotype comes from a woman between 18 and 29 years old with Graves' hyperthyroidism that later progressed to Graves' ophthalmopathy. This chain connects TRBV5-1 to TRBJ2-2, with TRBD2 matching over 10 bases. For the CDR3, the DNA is TGCGCCAGCCGTCGGACTAGCGGTAACACCCGGGAGCTGTTTTTT. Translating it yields CASRRTSGNTRELFF.